This TCR beta chain was obtained from a study of T cells in Graves' hyperthyroidism and ophthalmopathy. Template material for amplifying TCR beta CDR3 regions consisted of RNA transcripts. TCR CDR3 underwent first-round RT-PCR with the HTBI primer set. Via MiXCR, TCRdb re-called the multiplex PCR reads, giving one row per CDR3 protein. The sample yields fewer than 800,000 distinct CDR3 sequences, about a sixth seen once. This clonotype has only a few counts. This CDR3 comprises 14 residues. The V gene's germline CDR1 is LNHDA and CDR2 SQIVND (reference sequence). V was cut by 9 bases and J by 5 bases, with 19 bases left in between.

This receptor was obtained from a man between 18 and 29 years old with Graves' hyperthyroidism. Sequenced: blood. The genes are TRBV19 and TRBJ1-1, with D tentatively TRBD1 (6 bases). CDR3 sequence reads: CASQRWGGQTEAFF. The CDR3 DNA reads TGTGCCAGCCAGCGATGGGGGGGGCAAACTGAAGCTTTCTTT.